This TCR beta chain comes out of a study of blood T cells in healthy people across ages. Overall study context: Template switching recovered approximately one barcoded beta molecule for every two T cells.

For the second PCR, which ran for about 6 to 12 cycles, a sample-barcoded 5' primer and a J-beta primer mix were used. In TCRdb, the 5' RACE reads were re-called with MiXCR into one record per CDR3 protein. The sample carries 1.5 million or so distinct CDR3 sequences, 42% recorded once. The draw of peripheral blood yielded approximately 10 milliliters from each donor. Study-wide findings and caveats: Comparison with aged donors showed that long-lived donors had more naive CD4+ cells and higher diversity. Among T cells, TCR beta diversity per million cells dropped roughly linearly as age rose.

Germline V gives CDR1 SQVTM, CDR2 ANQGSEA. The CDR3 totals 14 residues. V shed 4 bases and J shed 0 bases, with 13 bases lying between them. About this clonotype: What it recognizes is unknown.

The rearrangement links TRBV29-1 to TRBJ2-7, with D maybe TRBD2 (5 bases). Sequencing used blood. The clonotype originates from a woman aged 18-29 years in good health. The CDR3 region is CSVVRTPNSYEQYF. The CDR3 DNA follows: TGCAGCGTTGTTCGGACTCCTAACTCCTACGAGCAGTACTTC.